The 32 T cell receptor beta chains reported below all come from one sample, sequenced in a study of cytomegalovirus exposure and HLA in healthy donors. PCR was performed using 60 Vbeta and 13 Jbeta primers. Libraries were prepared by immunoSEQ multiplex PCR; TCRdb keeps only in-frame clonotypes and omits some of them. The sample contains about 99,000 clones, over 65% of which appear only once. The sample taken for sequencing was PBMCs. The receptors come from a woman in her thirties or forties in good health and CMV-seronegative.

The chain carries TRBV5-4 and TRBJ2-5; the match to TRBD1 covers 8 bases. The closer fit of TRBJ2-7 to the DNA end suggests the J call may be wrong. Germline CDR1 SGHNT, CDR2 YYREEE (reference sequence). The CDR3 contains 15 residues. The DNA for the CDR3 is TGTGCCAGCAGCCCCTGGACAGGGAGGAACTACGAGCAGTACTTC. Translation: CASSPWTGRNYEQYF.

The V gene is TRBV4-1, the J gene TRBJ2-7; 7 bases match TRBD2. The CDR3 spans 15 residues. The germline gives CDR1 MGHRA, CDR2 YSYEKL. V was clipped by 1 base and J by 0 bases; unmatched bases: 3. This chain's CDR3 is CASSQGGGSSYEQYF. CDR3 in DNA: TGCGCCAGCAGCCAAGGGGGGGGGAGCTCCTACGAGCAGTACTTC.

V usage is TRBV5-1 and J usage is TRBJ2-3, with D perhaps TRBD1 (5 bases). The CDR3 sequence is 15 residues long. The V end was cut by 0 bases, the J end by 0 bases, with 8 bases between. Looked up from germline, CDR1 is SGHRS and CDR2 is YFSETQ. CDR3 region: CASSLEGYSTDTQYF. The CDR3 bases are TGCGCCAGCAGCTTGGAGGGGTATAGCACAGATACGCAGTATTTT.

DNA of the CDR3: TGTGCCAGCAGCTTAAGCGGGAGGGAACAAGAGACCCAGTACTTC. As protein: CASSLSGREQETQYF. This chain connects TRBV7-6 to TRBJ2-5, with 10 bases that match TRBD2. The junction had 2 bases not matched to a gene; V was cut back by 2 bases and J by 2 bases. The CDR3 is 15 amino acids. CDR1 is SGHVS and CDR2 is FNYEAQ in the germline V gene. Using reference TRBV7-6 and TRBJ2-5 for the parts outside the CDR3, the full variable domain is GAGVSQSPRYKVTKRGQDVALRCDPISGHVSLYWYRQALGQGPEFLTYFNYEAQQDKSGLPNDRFSAERPEGSISTLTIQRTEQRDSAMYRCASSLSGREQETQYFGPGTRLLVL.

Remarks on this clone: This specimen includes other DNA sequences encoding the same CDR3. The V call is TRBV4-2, the J call TRBJ1-4, with a tentative D call TRBD1 (6 bases). V dropped 6 bases and J dropped 0 bases, with 17 bases sitting between them. In germline, CDR1 is LGHNA, CDR2 YNFKEQ. The length of the CDR3 is 17 residues. CDR3 coding DNA: TGTGCCAGCAGTTCTTTGGAGGGGGGGGCAACTAATGAAAAACTGTTTTTT. Translated: CASSSLEGGATNEKLFF.

This chain links TRBV27 with TRBJ1-3; D remains ambiguous. Germline V lookup: CDR1 MNHEY, CDR2 SMNVEV (reference sequence). V lost 11 bases and J lost 0, with 11 bases in between. The CDR3 runs to 13 residues. For the CDR3, the DNA is TGTGCCTCCCGACAAACCTCTGGAAACACCATATATTTT. Amino acids: CASRQTSGNTIYF.

This chain uses TRBV19 with TRBJ1-6, with D perhaps matching TRBD1 (5 bases). The germline V gene has CDR1 LNHDA and CDR2 SQIVND (reference sequence). Deletions cut 9 bases from V and 5 bases from J, with 17 bases between. The CDR3 covers 15 residues. The CDR3 region has the DNA TGTGCCAGCGGACCCGTCGCGGGGGATAATTCACCCCTCCACTTT. It translates to CASGPVAGDNSPLHF. Together with reference TRBV19 and TRBJ1-6, the CDR3 gives the full variable domain: DGGITQSPKYLFRKEGQNVTLSCEQNLNHDAMYWYRQDPGQGLRLIYYSQIVNDFQKGDIAEGYSVSREKKESFPLTVTSAQKNPTAFYLCASGPVAGDNSPLHFGNGTRLTVT.

This clone was detected only a few times. The rearrangement links TRBV19 to TRBJ2-5; 8 bases are a match to TRBD1. The trim removed 3 bases at V and 5 bases at J, leaving 11 bases unmatched. Per the germline V gene, CDR1 is LNHDA and CDR2 is SQIVND (reference sequence). The CDR3 length is 16 residues. In DNA, the CDR3 is TGTGCCAGTAGTATCGTTGGGCAGGGGGCCGGGGAGACCCAGTACTTC. Encoded protein: CASSIVGQGAGETQYF.

The chain employs TRBV9 and TRBJ1-2; 7 bases map to TRBD1. The germline CDR1 and CDR2 sequences are SGDLS and YYNGEE. The CDR3 covers 19 residues. V lost 3 bases to trimming and J lost 0 bases; unmatched junction nucleotides: 17. For the CDR3, the DNA is TGTGCCAGCAGCGCGAAGGGGCGGCATCGGGGACAGCCTAACTATGGCTACACCTTC. It specifies CASSAKGRHRGQPNYGYTF.

The J gene is TRBJ1-5, the V gene TRBV19, with a tentative D call TRBD1 (5 bases). CDR3 length equals 19 residues. Germline CDR1 LNHDA, CDR2 SQIVND (reference sequence). V lost 2 bases to trimming and J lost 6 bases, with 26 bases between them. The CDR3 region is CASSINIRAGKEMGQPQHF. CDR3 nucleotides: TGTGCCAGTAGTATAAATATCCGGGCAGGGAAAGAAATGGGTCAGCCCCAGCATTTT.

This clone has just a few counts. The chain uses TRBV19 and TRBJ1-1; D may be TRBD1 (6 bases). This CDR3 is built from 12 residues. The V gene lost 5 bases and the J gene lost 8 bases, with 12 bases spanning the gap. Germline V gene sequence: CDR1 LNHDA, CDR2 SQIVND (reference sequence). The CDR3 here is CASSPGVAEAFF. In DNA, the CDR3 is TGTGCCAGTAGTCCAGGGGTTGCCGAAGCTTTCTTT.

About this clone itself: At the DNA level, this CDR3 is encoded by other sequences in the same sample as well. This CDR3 is CASSPYNEQFF. The CDR3 nucleotides are TGTGCCAGCAGTCCTTACAATGAGCAGTTCTTC. The rearrangement uses TRBV28 and TRBJ2-1; D unresolved. The CDR3 length is 11 residues. Germline CDR1 and CDR2: MDHEN and SYDVKM. V lost 5 bases and J 4 bases, leaving 3 bases between the germline ends.

CDR3 residues: CASSPGGSGANVLTF. The CDR3 bases are TGTGCCAGCAGCCCCGGGGGCTCTGGGGCCAACGTCCTGACTTTC. V is TRBV7-3 and J is TRBJ2-6; weak D call: TRBD2 (6 bases). The CDR3 consists of 15 residues. The V end lost 5 bases, the J end lost 0 bases, and 8 bases lay between the germline ends. The germline V gene encodes CDR1 SGHTA and CDR2 FQGTGA.

The J gene is TRBJ2-5, the V gene TRBV4-3; possibly TRBD1 for D (6 bases). The tail of the sequence fits TRBJ2-7 better, so the J call may be wrong. Germline V lookup: CDR1 LGHNA, CDR2 YSLEER. The CDR3 runs 16 residues. CDR3: CASSPAPWGPSYEQYF. The CDR3 DNA follows: TGCGCCAGCAGCCCAGCCCCGTGGGGGCCTTCCTACGAGCAGTACTTC.

The table lists this clone with a count of one. For the CDR3, the DNA is TGTGCCAGCAGCTTGGTGTACGGGAGCGGGGGTGGCTACACCTTC. It specifies CASSLVYGSGGGYTF. The V and J genes are TRBV5-4 and TRBJ1-2, with D possibly TRBD1 on 5 matching bases. Trimming cost V 0 bases and J 7 bases, with 16 bases left between them. This CDR3 region has 15 residues. Germline values: CDR1 SGHNT, CDR2 YYREEE (reference sequence).

The CDR3 spells CASSVDPSGSSDTQYF. The CDR3 region has the DNA TGTGCCAGCAGCGTAGACCCTAGCGGGAGTTCAGATACGCAGTATTTT. This chain links TRBV9 with TRBJ2-3; 10 nucleotides line up with TRBD2. V shed 0 bases, J shed 4 bases, and the junction held 5 bases outside the gene matches. The CDR3 contains 16 residues. Germline CDR1 and CDR2: SGDLS and YYNGEE.

The chain combines TRBV7-6 with TRBJ1-1; TRBD1 agrees at 7 bases. Unmatched junction bases numbered 7, after V lost 5 bases and J lost 7 bases. CDR1 is SGHVS and CDR2 is FNYEAQ in the germline V gene. The CDR3 is made up of 13 amino acids. CDR3 in amino acids: CASSPHPGGEAFF. CDR3 DNA sequence: TGTGCCAGCAGCCCCCACCCAGGGGGTGAAGCTTTCTTT.

The chain has TRBV27 and TRBJ2-1, with D perhaps TRBD2 (5 bases). The germline V and J ends were trimmed by 5 bases and 14 bases, with 16 bases remaining between them. The CDR3 is 12 amino acids. From germline, CDR1 is MNHEY and CDR2 SMNVEV (reference sequence). CDR3 in amino acids: CASSQRIGGEFF. The CDR3 DNA reads as TGTGCCAGCAGTCAGAGGATCGGAGGCGAGTTCTTC.

This clone was counted a few times. This chain joins TRBV28 and TRBJ2-1; weak D call: TRBD2 (6 bases). The CDR3 is 17 amino acids. In germline, CDR1 is MDHEN, CDR2 SYDVKM. Trimming took 7 bases from V and 0 from J, leaving 19 bases between them. CDR3 sequence: CASTSAGTSSSYNEQFF. CDR3 in DNA: TGTGCCAGCACGTCCGCCGGGACTTCGAGCTCCTACAATGAGCAGTTCTTC. Combining the CDR3 with reference TRBV28 and TRBJ2-1 gives the whole variable domain DVKVTQSSRYLVKRTGEKVFLECVQDMDHENMFWYRQDPGLGLRLIYFSYDVKMKEKGDIPEGYSVSREKKERFSLILESASTNQTSMYLCASTSAGTSSSYNEQFFGPGTRLTVL.

This chain joins TRBV9 and TRBJ2-3; TRBD2 matches at 8 bases. Looked up from germline, CDR1 is SGDLS and CDR2 is YYNGEE. Germline trimming cut 3 bases from V and 5 bases from J; bases unmatched to any gene: 8. The length of the CDR3 is 15 residues. CDR3 region: CASSEEYGRVDTQYF. CDR3 nucleotides: TGTGCCAGCAGCGAGGAGTACGGGAGGGTAGATACGCAGTATTTT.

This chain joins TRBV29-1 and TRBJ2-1; TRBD2 agrees at 7 bases. Germline-derived CDR1 and CDR2 are SQVTM and ANQGSEA. The CDR3 runs 14 residues. V shed 6 bases and J 3 bases; nucleotides not matched to a gene: 8. CDR3 bases: TGCAGCGTCCCATTGCGGGAGCTCTACAATGAGCAGTTCTTC. This codes for CSVPLRELYNEQFF.

The J gene is TRBJ1-5, the V gene TRBV6-5; D gene unclear. Trimming pared 6 bases from V and 5 bases from J, leaving 11 bases between. The germline CDR1 and CDR2 sequences are MNHEY and SVGAGI. The CDR3 contains 13 residues. The CDR3 bases are TGTGCCAGCAGCCGATGGAGGGATCAGCCCCAGCATTTT. This sequence encodes CASSRWRDQPQHF.

The rearrangement links TRBV4-2 to TRBJ1-5; D remains ambiguous. V lost 0 bases and J lost 6, with 6 bases in between. CDR3 length: 13 amino acids. The germline V gene has CDR1 LGHNA and CDR2 YNFKEQ. CDR3: CASSQELSQPQHF. Written as DNA, the CDR3 is TGTGCCAGCAGCCAAGAACTTAGTCAGCCCCAGCATTTT.

The V and J genes are TRBV20-1 and TRBJ2-7, with 7 nucleotides matching TRBD2. The CDR3 is 11 amino acids. Trimming at V came to 6 bases and at J to 10 bases, leaving 9 bases not matched to a gene. The germline CDR1 and CDR2 sequences are DFQATT and SNEGSKA (reference sequence). CDR3 protein: CSAEDGDYQYF. The CDR3 region has the DNA TGCAGTGCGGAGGATGGGGACTACCAGTACTTC.

This sequence joins TRBV5-1 and TRBJ1-3, with D possibly TRBD1 on 5 matching bases. V shed 7 bases and J shed 3 bases, with 20 bases lying between them. This CDR3 contains 16 residues. Germline CDR1 SGHRS, CDR2 YFSETQ. CDR3 bases: TGCGCCAGCGCAGGAGGGGAGCCGACCCGTGGAAACACCATATATTTT. Amino acids: CASAGGEPTRGNTIYF.

The table lists this clone with a few counts. The chain uses TRBV15 and TRBJ1-4; D remains ambiguous. V lost 0 bases and J lost 2, with 4 bases in between. The V gene's germline CDR1 is LNHNV and CDR2 YYDKDF (reference sequence). The CDR3 contains 14 residues. As DNA, the CDR3 is TGTGCCACCAGCAGAGATCTCACTAATGAAAAACTGTTTTTT. The encoded protein is CATSRDLTNEKLFF.

This clone was counted only a few times. In nucleotides, the CDR3 is TGCAGCGTAAGGACAGGGGACTCCTACGAGCAGTACTTC. This translates into CSVRTGDSYEQYF. The rearrangement links TRBV29-1 to TRBJ2-7; 9 nucleotides match TRBD1. In germline, CDR1 is SQVTM, CDR2 ANQGSEA. The CDR3 totals 13 residues. The trim removed 6 bases at V and 0 bases at J, leaving 3 bases unmatched.

The chain is built from TRBV27 and TRBJ2-7, with TRBD1 identical over 7 bases. The germline gives CDR1 MNHEY, CDR2 SMNVEV (reference sequence). The CDR3 has 14 amino acids. Trimming removed 1 base from V and 3 bases from J; junction bases left unmatched: 3. The CDR3 DNA is TGTGCCAGCAGTTTATGGGGACAGATCTACGAGCAGTACTTC. Protein product: CASSLWGQIYEQYF.

The chain carries TRBV27 and TRBJ2-2; perhaps TRBD1 as D (5 bases). Germline V CDR1 and CDR2: MNHEY, SMNVEV (reference sequence). This CDR3 spans 14 amino acids. The V and J ends lost 5 bases and 8 bases respectively, with 15 bases between them. The CDR3 DNA sequence: TGTGCCAGCAGTAACAGGCTCAAGGGAGGGGAGCTGTTTTTT. It encodes CASSNRLKGGELFF.

This clone was found many times. Distinct nucleotide sequences in the sample also encode this CDR3. This rearrangement joins TRBV2 to TRBJ2-1; 7 bases fit TRBD2. Germline lookup yields CDR1 SNHLY and CDR2 FYNNEI. The CDR3 sequence is 15 residues long. The ends lost 8 bases at V and 0 bases at J; junction bases unmatched: 7. CDR3 nucleotides: TGTGCCAGCCGCCGGGGCGGGAGCTCCTACAATGAGCAGTTCTTC. It encodes CASRRGGSSYNEQFF.

In the case of this clone: The DNA is left out, because the CDR3 cannot be placed on it with certainty; the CDR3 is given as TCRdb lists it. The chain carries TRBV29-1 and TRBJ1-1; the DNA was not compared with TRBD1, the D call given in the table. Germline V gene sequence: CDR1 SQVTM, CDR2 ANQGSEA. The CDR3 is 11 amino acids long, termini counted. Here the CDR3 reads CSVGQGTLLLF.

This rearrangement joins TRBV28 to TRBJ2-5; D perhaps matches TRBD1 (5 bases). The V gene lost 4 bases and the J gene lost 1 base, with 31 bases spanning the gap. CDR1 and CDR2 from the germline V gene are MDHEN and SYDVKM. CDR3 length equals 21 residues. In DNA, the CDR3 is TGTGCCAGCAGTTCTCCTCGGACCAGGGTAAGCGACGATAAGCCCCAAGAGACCCAGTACTTC. Its protein product is CASSSPRTRVSDDKPQETQYF. Full variable domain (outside the CDR3, taken from reference TRBV28 and TRBJ2-5): DVKVTQSSRYLVKRTGEKVFLECVQDMDHENMFWYRQDPGLGLRLIYFSYDVKMKEKGDIPEGYSVSREKKERFSLILESASTNQTSMYLCASSSPRTRVSDDKPQETQYFGPGTRLLVL.